The 6 T cell receptor beta chains listed next were all sequenced from one sample in a study of blood T cell repertoires in COVID-19. Profiling relied on immunoSEQ multiplex PCR, and the TCRdb table lists in-frame clones only, not all of them. The table shows fewer than 50,000 clones, with 90% occurring only once. The sequenced material came from peripheral blood. The source is a man in his sixties with active or convalescent COVID-19.

This sequence joins TRBV3-1 (or the pseudogene TRBV3-2) and TRBJ2-5; the D gene is possibly TRBD1 (6 bases). This CDR3 has 14 residues. V was pared by 4 bases and J by 3 bases, with 12 bases between. Per germline, CDR1 LGHDT and CDR2 YNNKEL (reference sequence). The CDR3: CASSLRTDKETQYF. The CDR3, as DNA: TGTGCCAGCAGCCTACGGACAGATAAAGAGACCCAGTACTTC.

The gene calls are TRBV28 and TRBJ1-2; a possible D gene is TRBD1 (6 bases). The CDR3 runs to 16 residues. The germline CDR1 and CDR2 sequences are MDHEN and SYDVKM. V was pared by 7 bases and J by 2 bases, with 20 bases between. The CDR3 sequence is CASIPLGAGINYGYTF. CDR3 nucleotides: TGTGCCAGCATACCTCTGGGGGCAGGGATAAACTATGGCTACACCTTC.

This chain links TRBV9 with TRBJ1-2; 8 bases align to TRBD1. Germline-derived CDR1 and CDR2 are SGDLS and YYNGEE. The CDR3 contains 16 residues. V shed 0 bases, J shed 3 bases, and the junction held 7 bases outside the gene matches. The CDR3, as DNA: TGTGCCAGCAGCGTAGATAGCACAGGGGGGCACTATGGCTACACCTTC. Protein product: CASSVDSTGGHYGYTF.

The CDR3 region is CASSIGGSNSPLHF. In DNA form, the CDR3 reads TGTGCCAGTAGTATAGGGGGCAGTAATTCACCCCTCCACTTT. This sequence joins TRBV19 and TRBJ1-6; D possibly corresponds to TRBD1 (5 bases). CDR1 LNHDA and CDR2 SQIVND come from the germline V gene (reference sequence). The CDR3 loop spans 14 amino acids. V was cut by 1 base and J by 6 bases, with 7 bases left in between.

The chain couples TRBV7-2 to TRBJ2-3; 8 bases line up with TRBD2. Germline trimming cut 5 bases from V and 5 bases from J; bases unmatched to any gene: 21. Germline V gene lookup returns CDR1 SGHTA and CDR2 FQGNSA. The CDR3 loop spans 19 amino acids. CDR3 sequence reads: CASSPGSESREGRRDTQYF. The DNA for the CDR3 is TGTGCCAGCAGCCCCGGCTCTGAATCCCGGGAGGGCCGAAGAGATACGCAGTATTTT.

This chain joins TRBV24-1 and TRBJ2-3; D remains ambiguous. The CDR3 is 12 residues long. Germline lookup yields CDR1 KGHDR and CDR2 SFDVKD. Deletions cut 0 bases from V and 6 bases from J, with 3 bases between. CDR3 nucleotides: TGTGCCACCAGTGATTTGGGCGATACGCAGTATTTT. It codes for CATSDLGDTQYF.